These 17 T cell receptor beta chains were all obtained from the same sample, sequenced in a study of blood T cell repertoires in COVID-19. Profiling relied on immunoSEQ multiplex PCR, and the TCRdb table lists in-frame clones only, not all of them. The repertoire holds 150,000 to 200,000 clones, roughly 82% seen once, with 4.5% to 6.5% in the top ten. Sequencing input: PBMCs or T cells enriched from blood (not recorded which). The receptors originated from a woman aged 55 to 70 with acute COVID-19.

This clone has more than one count but fewer than ten. The rearrangement uses TRBV13 and TRBJ1-1; D not resolved. The CDR3 contains 13 residues. The germline V and J ends were trimmed by 1 base and 1 base, with 4 bases remaining between them. Germline CDR1 PRHDT, CDR2 FYEKMQ (reference sequence). CDR3 residues: CASSLVRNTEAFF. In DNA, the CDR3 is TGTGCCAGCAGCTTAGTCCGGAACACTGAAGCTTTCTTT.

The chain links TRBV6-4 to TRBJ2-1; 9 bases line up with TRBD2. The CDR3 spans 17 residues. Losses at the gene ends were 6 bases for V and 1 base for J; bases not matched to a gene: 10. Germline V CDR1 and CDR2: MRHNA, SNTAGT. Written as DNA, the CDR3 is TGTGCCAGCAGGAGGGGCCTACTAGCGGGTTCCTACAATGAGCAGTTCTTC. Amino acid sequence: CASRRGLLAGSYNEQFF.

V and J are TRBV6-6 and TRBJ1-5; D is perhaps TRBD1 (5 bases). Trimming removed 2 bases from V and 6 bases from J, with 17 bases in between. The germline V gene has CDR1 MNHNY and CDR2 SVGAGI (reference sequence). The CDR3 sequence is 16 residues long. CDR3 DNA: TGTGCCAGCAGTTACCATCCGGACACCTCGGGTCAGCCCCAGCATTTT. Amino acids: CASSYHPDTSGQPQHF.

The V and J genes are TRBV2 and TRBJ1-2; 7 bases agree with TRBD1. V dropped 4 bases and J dropped 6; count of bases not matched to a gene: 8. This CDR3 is built from 14 residues. Germline V gene lookup returns CDR1 SNHLY and CDR2 FYNNEI. The CDR3 here is CASSVRGRGNGYTF. The CDR3 DNA is TGTGCCAGCAGTGTAAGGGGGCGAGGGAATGGCTACACCTTC. Full variable domain (rest looked up from reference TRBV2 and TRBJ1-2): EPEVTQTPSHQVTQMGQEVILRCVPISNHLYFYWYRQILGQKVEFLVSFYNNEISEKSEIFDDQFSVERPDGSNFTLKIRSTKLEDSAMYFCASSVRGRGNGYTFGSGTRLTVV.

The chain couples TRBV7-9 to TRBJ1-1, with D tentatively TRBD1 (5 bases). CDR1 and CDR2 (germline): SEHNR, FQNEAQ (reference sequence). The V end lost 4 bases, the J end lost 2 bases, and 11 bases lay between the germline ends. The CDR3 length is 14 residues. CDR3 sequence reads: CASSSFDRNTEAFF. CDR3 DNA: TGTGCCAGCAGCTCTTTTGACAGAAACACTGAAGCTTTCTTT.

The rearrangement uses TRBV27 and TRBJ1-5, with TRBD1 matching 9 bases. V dropped 5 bases and J dropped 6; count of bases not matched to a gene: 11. This CDR3 spans 16 amino acids. Germline V gene data show CDR1 as MNHEY and CDR2 as SMNVEV (reference sequence). The CDR3 region has the DNA TGTGCCAGCAGTCCAATTCATACAGGGGGCGGTCAGCCCCAGCATTTT. It specifies CASSPIHTGGGQPQHF.

The chain carries TRBV3-1 (or the pseudogene TRBV3-2) and TRBJ2-2; the D gene is possibly TRBD1 (5 bases). Germline CDR1 is LGHDT and CDR2 is YNNKEL (reference sequence). Trimming left V 6 bases short and J 9 bases short, with 17 bases between. The CDR3 is 14 amino acids. DNA of the CDR3: TGTGCCAGCAGAGGTGTGGGCGACAGACGGGAGCTGTTTTTT. Protein product: CASRGVGDRRELFF.

V usage is TRBV2 and J usage is TRBJ1-4, with D maybe TRBD1 (5 bases). CDR3 length: 13 amino acids. The germline V and J ends were trimmed by 9 bases and 7 bases, with 15 bases remaining between them. Germline CDR1 SNHLY, CDR2 FYNNEI. The chain's CDR3 is CASRTGLTEKLFF. The CDR3 DNA follows: TGTGCCAGTCGGACGGGACTTACTGAAAAACTGTTTTTT.

The V and J genes are TRBV11-2 and TRBJ1-3; TRBD1 aligns across 7 bases. Germline-derived CDR1 and CDR2 are SGHAT and FQNNGV. The CDR3 contains 15 residues. The J segment lost 4 bases and the V segment lost 5 bases, leaving 8 bases of the junction unmatched. DNA of the CDR3: TGTGCCAGCAGCCTATTGACAGGGCACGGAAACACCATATATTTT. Amino acids: CASSLLTGHGNTIYF.

The chain has TRBV19 and TRBJ1-2; the D is unclear. Trimming cost V 7 bases and J 8 bases, with 14 bases left between them. Germline V CDR1 and CDR2: LNHDA, SQIVND (reference sequence). This CDR3 is built from 12 residues. The CDR3 region is CASTSRGGGYTF. CDR3 nucleotide sequence: TGTGCCAGTACGTCAAGAGGAGGAGGCTACACCTTC.

V is TRBV18 and J is TRBJ1-2, with 7 nucleotides matching TRBD1. Trimming cost V 0 bases and J 8 bases; bases outside gene matches: 9. Germline V gives CDR1 KGHSH, CDR2 LQKENI. CDR3 length: 15 residues. The CDR3 nucleotides are TGTGCCAGCTCACCACCTCACGGCACAGGGGTAGGCTACACCTTC. Translated: CASSPPHGTGVGYTF.

Concerning this clone: Being one base from a much bigger clone, this may be a read error. The gene calls are TRBV7-2 and TRBJ1-1; possible D gene TRBD1, 5 bases. CDR3 length: 13 amino acids. V shed 6 bases and J shed 1 base, with 9 bases lying between them. CDR1 is SGHTA, CDR2 FQGNSA, per germline. Here the CDR3 DNA reads TGTGCCAGCAGGGCGGGGGGGAACACTGAAGCTTTCTTT. Protein product: CASRAGGNTEAFF.

The chain joins TRBV27 to TRBJ2-7; 8 bases are a match to TRBD2. The junction had 6 bases not matched to a gene; V was cut back by 4 bases and J by 7 bases. In germline, CDR1 is MNHEY, CDR2 SMNVEV (reference sequence). This CDR3 has 13 amino acids. The chain's CDR3 is CASSWGTRNEQYF. CDR3 nucleotide sequence: TGTGCCAGCAGTTGGGGGACTAGAAATGAGCAGTACTTC.

The rearrangement uses TRBV7-9 and TRBJ2-3, with D possibly matching TRBD2 (5 bases). The CDR3 runs to 12 residues. The ends were cut back, 6 bases at V and 6 bases at J, with 10 bases in the middle. The V gene's germline CDR1 is SEHNR and CDR2 FQNEAQ (reference sequence). CDR3 sequence reads: CASRHSGDTQYF. For the CDR3, the DNA is TGTGCCAGCAGGCATTCGGGGGATACGCAGTATTTT.

The V gene is TRBV12-3 or TRBV12-4, the J gene TRBJ1-2; D call uncertain. V dropped 3 bases and J dropped 8 bases, with 13 bases sitting between them. The CDR3 covers 13 residues. The CDR3 region is CASSLVGSGGYTF. The CDR3 coding sequence is TGTGCCAGCAGTTTGGTGGGGAGCGGCGGCTACACCTTC.

This chain links TRBV7-9 with TRBJ2-3; D is unresolved. V was cut by 5 bases and J by 0 bases, with 18 bases left in between. The CDR3 loop spans 17 amino acids. CDR1 and CDR2 (germline): SEHNR, FQNEAQ (reference sequence). The CDR3 reads CASSGRVSSLSTDTQYF. The CDR3 region has the DNA TGTGCCAGCAGCGGTCGGGTCAGCAGCCTTAGCACAGATACGCAGTATTTT.

The chain is built from TRBV4-1 and TRBJ2-2, with 14 bases lining up with TRBD2. The CDR3 runs 17 residues. V was clipped by 3 bases and J by 6 bases; unmatched bases: 6. Germline-derived CDR1 and CDR2 are MGHRA and YSYEKL. The CDR3 region has the DNA TGCGCCAGCAGCCACCCGGGACTAGCGGGAGATTCCGGGGAGCTGTTTTTT. Protein sequence: CASSHPGLAGDSGELFF.